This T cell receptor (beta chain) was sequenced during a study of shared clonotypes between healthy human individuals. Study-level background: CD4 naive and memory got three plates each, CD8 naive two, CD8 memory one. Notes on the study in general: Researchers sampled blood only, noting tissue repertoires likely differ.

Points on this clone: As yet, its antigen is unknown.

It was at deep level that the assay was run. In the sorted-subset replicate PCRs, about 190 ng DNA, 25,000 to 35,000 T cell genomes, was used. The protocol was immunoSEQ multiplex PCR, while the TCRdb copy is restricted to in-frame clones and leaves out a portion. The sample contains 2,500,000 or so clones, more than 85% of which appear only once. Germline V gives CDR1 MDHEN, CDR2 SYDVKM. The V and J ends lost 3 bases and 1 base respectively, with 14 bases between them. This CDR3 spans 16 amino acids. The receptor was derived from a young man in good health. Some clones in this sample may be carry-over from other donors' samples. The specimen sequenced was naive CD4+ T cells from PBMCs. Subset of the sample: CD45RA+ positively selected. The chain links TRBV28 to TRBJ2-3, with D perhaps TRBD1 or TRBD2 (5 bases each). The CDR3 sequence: CASSFPPGRGTDTQYF. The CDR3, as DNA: TGTGCCAGCAGTTTCCCCCCGGGACGGGGCACAGATACGCAGTATTTT.